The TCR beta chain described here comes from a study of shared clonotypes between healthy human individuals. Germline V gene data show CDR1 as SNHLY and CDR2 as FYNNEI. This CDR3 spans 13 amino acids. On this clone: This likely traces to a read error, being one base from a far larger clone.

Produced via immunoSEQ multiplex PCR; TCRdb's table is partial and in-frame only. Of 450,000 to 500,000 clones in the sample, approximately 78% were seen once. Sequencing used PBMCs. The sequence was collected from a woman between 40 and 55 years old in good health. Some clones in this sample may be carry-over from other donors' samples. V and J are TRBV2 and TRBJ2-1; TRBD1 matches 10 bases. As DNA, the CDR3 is TGTGCCAACAGTGGCTCGGGACAGGGGCCCTGGTTCTTC. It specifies CANSGSGQGPWFF.